The 13 T cell receptor beta chains given below trace back to one sample, sequenced in a study of Ad26.COV2.S vaccination and SARS-CoV-2 variants (dated by TCRdb to the early 2020s). In light of the paper, this sample's treatment or condition label describes: some 20 received Ad26.COV2.S at low or high dose, single or two shots; roughly five received placebo; per-sample allocation not given. For vaccine and placebo recipients, the sequenced repertoires came from samples collected on day 63 after the first injection. Library creation used the immunoSEQ multiplex PCR assay. TCRdb limited this immuneACCESS table to in-frame rearrangements with V and J called. A share of clones is missing; checked studies link under half to unresolved V genes, and the rest is unexplained. This sample holds about half a million clones; 80% to 90% were observed only once. 1.5% to 2% of the sample goes to the ten largest clones.

This specimen was peripheral blood, taken in a trial of Ad26.COV2.S vaccine versus placebo. All receptors derive from a person aged 18 to 59 who received the Ad26.COV2.S COVID-19 vaccine or a placebo.

In this sample, this clone turned up a few times. The chain is built from TRBV4-3 and TRBJ2-7; 8 positions match TRBD1. CDR3 length equals 15 residues. Trimming at V came to 1 base and at J to 2 bases, leaving 4 bases not matched to a gene. Germline-derived CDR1 and CDR2 are LGHNA and YSLEER. The CDR3 DNA sequence: TGCGCCAGCAGCCAAGCCTCCAGGGGGCCCTACGAGCAGTACTTC. Protein: CASSQASRGPYEQYF.

The rearrangement joins TRBV6-6 to TRBJ1-5; D remains unclear. Trimming removed 6 bases at V and 5 bases at J, with 11 bases between. This CDR3 spans 13 amino acids. Germline V gene lookup returns CDR1 MNHNY and CDR2 SVGAGI (reference sequence). In DNA, the CDR3 is TGTGCCAGCAGGTACGCGGTGGATCAGCCCCAGCATTTT. Translating it yields CASRYAVDQPQHF.

J is TRBJ1-5 and V is TRBV30, with D perhaps matching TRBD1 (6 bases). V gave up 5 bases and J gave up 10 bases, with 27 bases separating them. CDR1 GTSNPN and CDR2 SVGIG come from the germline V gene (reference sequence). This CDR3 spans 16 amino acids. The DNA of the CDR3 is TGTGCCTGGTCGGACGGGGGCAGTATGGGAAGGCTACCCCAGCATTTT. It codes for CAWSDGGSMGRLPQHF.

The chain combines TRBV27 with TRBJ1-1; 11 positions agree with TRBD1. The ends lost 8 bases at V and 0 bases at J; junction bases unmatched: 23. Germline V gene data show CDR1 as MNHEY and CDR2 as SMNVEV (reference sequence). CDR3 length: 21 amino acids. CDR3: CASGNRDRGKEGSRMNTEAFF. The CDR3 nucleotides are TGTGCCAGCGGGAACCGGGACAGGGGGAAGGAGGGATCCCGAATGAACACTGAAGCTTTCTTT.

The chain has TRBV6-5 and TRBJ1-5; no clear D gene. Germline V gene lookup returns CDR1 MNHEY and CDR2 SVGAGI. Trimming shortened V by 0 bases and J by 10 bases, and 16 bases separated the two germline ends. The CDR3 consists of 15 residues. CDR3 DNA sequence: TGTGCCAGCAGTTACTCGGGGTCCTCGGACCTACCCCAGCATTTT. Translation: CASSYSGSSDLPQHF.

The V call is TRBV7-9, the J call TRBJ2-7, with TRBD2 matching 12 bases. The CDR3 is 19 residues long. In germline, CDR1 is SEHNR, CDR2 FQNEAQ (reference sequence). The trim removed 4 bases at V and 0 bases at J, leaving 13 bases unmatched. The CDR3 coding sequence is TGTGCCAGCAGCTCAACGCAAACGCTAGCGGGAGGGAGCTCCTACGAGCAGTACTTC. Its translation is CASSSTQTLAGGSSYEQYF.

The chain combines TRBV5-6 with TRBJ1-2; D call uncertain. The CDR3 length is 12 residues. Germline V CDR1 and CDR2: SGHDT, YYEEEE. Trimming left V 2 bases short and J 7 bases short, with 9 bases between. The CDR3 region has the DNA TGTGCCAGCAGCTTCAGTGCATTTGGCTACACCTTC. Amino acid sequence: CASSFSAFGYTF.

The CDR3 loop is CASRLQGAKDTQYF. CDR3 in DNA: TGTGCCAGCAGGCTACAGGGGGCGAAAGATACGCAGTATTTT. The chain couples TRBV2 to TRBJ2-3; TRBD1 aligns across 9 bases. The germline V gene encodes CDR1 SNHLY and CDR2 FYNNEI. The CDR3 is 14 amino acids. The V segment lost 6 bases and the J segment 5 bases; nucleotides outside the gene matches: 6.

The V and J genes are TRBV4-1 and TRBJ1-5, with 8 bases fitting TRBD1. From germline, CDR1 is MGHRA and CDR2 YSYEKL. The trim removed 4 bases at V and 5 bases at J, leaving 10 bases unmatched. There are 16 residues in the CDR3. In DNA form, the CDR3 reads TGCGCCAGCAGCCCCGTGCCCGGACAGGGAGATCAGCCCCAGCATTTT. Amino acid sequence: CASSPVPGQGDQPQHF.

This chain's CDR3 is CASSLGRHEQFF. The DNA of the CDR3 is TGTGCCAGCAGCTTGGGACGACATGAGCAGTTCTTC. The rearrangement uses TRBV5-8 and TRBJ2-1; D gene ambiguous. This CDR3 has 12 residues. Per the germline V gene, CDR1 is SGHTS and CDR2 is YDEGEE. V was cut by 0 bases and J by 8 bases, with 6 bases left in between.

The chain links TRBV7-2 to TRBJ2-7, with D perhaps TRBD2 (7 bases). Per germline, CDR1 SGHTA and CDR2 FQGNSA. The V end was cut by 5 bases, the J end by 2 bases, with 16 bases between. This CDR3 comprises 15 residues. This CDR3 reads CASSPQGSGTYEQYF. The CDR3 DNA follows: TGTGCCAGCAGCCCTCAGGGGAGCGGGACCTACGAGCAGTACTTC.

This clone was seen only once. This rearrangement joins TRBV10-3 to TRBJ1-1; no definite D call. The ends were cut back, 0 bases at V and 3 bases at J, with 11 bases in the middle. CDR1 and CDR2 (germline): ENHRY, SYGVKD. The CDR3 loop spans 15 amino acids. Written as DNA, the CDR3 is TGTGCCATCAGTGAGTCGCCCGGGAGGGACACTGAAGCTTTCTTT. It yields the protein CAISESPGRDTEAFF.

This chain uses TRBV7-9 with TRBJ1-2; 8 bases line up with TRBD1. Germline CDR1 and CDR2: SEHNR and FQNEAQ (reference sequence). The CDR3 sequence is 13 residues long. V was clipped by 2 bases and J by 7 bases; unmatched bases: 3. The CDR3 is CASSLQGTGGYTF. Here the CDR3 DNA reads TGTGCCAGCAGCTTACAGGGGACAGGTGGCTACACCTTC. The full variable domain, its missing parts supplied by reference TRBV7-9 and TRBJ1-2, is DTGVSQNPRHKITKRGQNVTFRCDPISEHNRLYWYRQTLGQGPEFLTYFQNEAQLEKSRLLSDRFSAERPKGSFSTLEIQRTEQGDSAMYLCASSLQGTGGYTFGSGTRLTVV.